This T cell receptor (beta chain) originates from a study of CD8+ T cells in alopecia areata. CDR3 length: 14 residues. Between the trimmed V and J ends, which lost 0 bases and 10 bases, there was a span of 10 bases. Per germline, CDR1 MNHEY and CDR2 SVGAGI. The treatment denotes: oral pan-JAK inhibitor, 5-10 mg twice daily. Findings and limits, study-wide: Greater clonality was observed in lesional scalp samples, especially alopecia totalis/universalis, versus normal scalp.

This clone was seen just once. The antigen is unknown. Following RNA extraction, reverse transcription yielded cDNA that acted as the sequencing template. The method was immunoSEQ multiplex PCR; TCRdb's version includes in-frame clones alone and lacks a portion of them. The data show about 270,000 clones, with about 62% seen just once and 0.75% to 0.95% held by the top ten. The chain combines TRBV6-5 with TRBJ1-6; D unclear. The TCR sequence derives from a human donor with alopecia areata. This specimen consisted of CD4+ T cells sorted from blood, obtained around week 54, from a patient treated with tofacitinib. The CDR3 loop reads CASSYSQAQSPLHF. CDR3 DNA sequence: TGTGCCAGCAGTTACTCGCAGGCCCAATCACCCCTCCACTTT.